Following are 21 T cell receptor beta chains from one sample sequenced in a study of blood T cells in healthy people across ages. A second PCR, run for 7 to 11 cycles, used a sample-barcoded 5' primer plus a J-beta primer mix. MiXCR was run by TCRdb on the 5' RACE reads, yielding one entry per CDR3 protein. The sample lists hundreds of thousands of distinct CDR3 sequences, over 40% seen once, with approximately 12% in the top ten. Sequenced material: blood. The source is a woman of 80 years or more in good health.

This clonotype was seen repeatedly, ten times or more. The chain joins TRBV5-1 to TRBJ2-3; D gene uncertain. In germline, CDR1 is SGHRS, CDR2 YFSETQ. CDR3 length: 13 amino acids. V was clipped by 0 bases and J by 5 bases, with 7 bases between them. This CDR3 is CASSLEERDTQYF. The CDR3, as DNA: TGCGCCAGCAGCTTGGAGGAGCGAGATACGCAGTATTTT.

Regarding this clonotype: A read error may be the cause here, since a much bigger clone is one base away. The rearrangement joins TRBV7-9 to TRBJ2-7, with TRBD2 matching over 10 bases. V gave up 5 bases and J gave up 7 bases; unmatched junction bases: 8. The CDR3 extends over 14 amino acids. Per the germline V gene, CDR1 is SEHNR and CDR2 is FQNEAQ (reference sequence). The CDR3 nucleotides read TGTGCCAGCAGCGTCGGGACTAGCGCTGCTGAGCAGTACTTC. Protein sequence: CASSVGTSAAEQYF. The variable domain in full, with the rest retrieved from reference TRBV7-9 and TRBJ2-7, is DTGVSQNPRHKITKRGQNVTFRCDPISEHNRLYWYRQTLGQGPEFLTYFQNEAQLEKSRLLSDRFSAERPKGSFSTLEIQRTEQGDSAMYLCASSVGTSAAEQYFGPGTRLTVT.

This clonotype has at least ten counts. V usage is TRBV6-5 and J usage is TRBJ1-6; D not certain. The CDR3 has 14 residues. Germline-derived CDR1 and CDR2 are MNHEY and SVGAGI. Trimming removed 6 bases at V and 6 bases at J, with 12 bases between. CDR3 in DNA: TGTGCCAGCAGACCGTCAGGTTCTAATTCACCCCTCCACTTT. This encodes CASRPSGSNSPLHF.

The rearrangement links TRBV12-3 or TRBV12-4 to TRBJ1-1; D call uncertain. This CDR3 has 15 amino acids. V lost 0 bases and J 0 bases, leaving 8 bases between the germline ends. CDR3 sequence reads: CASSLAGSLNTEAFF. The DNA for the CDR3 is TGTGCCAGCAGTTTAGCGGGGTCCCTGAACACTGAAGCTTTCTTT.

This clonotype was seen a few times. A read error may be the cause here, since a much bigger clone is one base away. This chain uses TRBV10-3 with TRBJ2-5; 8 nucleotides agree with TRBD2. This CDR3 region has 12 residues. Per the germline V gene, CDR1 is ENHRY and CDR2 is SYGVKD. The ends lost 5 bases at V and 11 bases at J; junction bases unmatched: 7. The CDR3 sequence: CAISTSGNEQYF. The CDR3 DNA reads as TGTGCCATCAGTACTAGCGGAAATGAGCAGTACTTC.

The chain carries TRBV6-5 and TRBJ2-1, with D unresolved. V lost 2 bases and J 9 bases, leaving 14 bases between the germline ends. CDR1 and CDR2 (germline): MNHEY, SVGAGI. This CDR3 region has 14 residues. CDR3 sequence (DNA): TGTGCCAGCAGTTACGATTCAGGCTCGAGTGAGCAGTTCTTC. The encoded protein is CASSYDSGSSEQFF.

This clonotype came up once. This chain connects TRBV3-1 to TRBJ2-3; no reliable D call. V lost 2 bases and J 2 bases, leaving 8 bases between the germline ends. This CDR3 region has 14 residues. Germline V gene lookup returns CDR1 LGHDT and CDR2 YNNKEL (reference sequence). This chain's CDR3 is CASSQKGATDTQYF. CDR3 bases: TGTGCCAGCAGCCAAAAGGGCGCCACAGATACGCAGTATTTT.

Worth noting for this clonotype: One end of the junction varies from germline; a read error may be responsible. The rearrangement links TRBV27 to TRBJ1-2; D uncertain. The V gene's germline CDR1 is MNHEY and CDR2 SMNVEV (reference sequence). The length of the CDR3 is 14 residues. The CDR3 reads CTSSMRNPVYGYTF. In DNA, the CDR3 is TGTACCAGCAGTATGAGAAATCCGGTCTATGGCTACACCTTC.

Notes on this clonotype: Just one base apart from a much larger clone, this may be a read error. The gene calls are TRBV28 and TRBJ1-6, with TRBD1 as a possible D gene (5 bases). Germline CDR1 reads MDHEN; CDR2 reads SYDVKM. This CDR3 has 15 amino acids. V was shortened by 10 bases and J by 0 bases, with 13 bases between the two germline ends. The CDR3 DNA follows: TGTGCCACCGAGGGGCAGCCCTCCTATAATTCACCCCTCCACTTT. Translation: CATEGQPSYNSPLHF.

This clonotype was picked up many times. The rearrangement joins TRBV11-2 to TRBJ2-7, with D unresolved. CDR1 is SGHAT and CDR2 is FQNNGV in the germline V gene. The CDR3 is 14 residues long. Trimming shortened V by 1 base and J by 2 bases, and 9 bases separated the two germline ends. CDR3 sequence: CASSLGRRTYEQYF. CDR3 nucleotides: TGTGCCAGCAGCTTAGGGCGCAGAACCTACGAGCAGTACTTC.

With respect to this clonotype: This sequence may be a read error, since a much larger clone differs from it by one base. The genes are TRBV3-1 and TRBJ2-5; 8 nucleotides align to TRBD1. The CDR3 extends over 13 amino acids. V was pared by 10 bases and J by 5 bases, with 9 bases of the junction left unmatched. CDR1 LGHDT and CDR2 YNNKEL come from the germline V gene (reference sequence). The CDR3 DNA sequence: TGTGCCACCTTGGACAGGGTGTGCGAGACCCAGTACTTC. Translating gives CATLDRVCETQYF.

This clonotype was counted only a few times. The rearrangement joins TRBV9 to TRBJ2-1; possible D gene TRBD2, 5 bases. V lost 3 bases and J 2 bases, leaving 15 bases between the germline ends. This CDR3 region has 16 residues. Germline CDR1 SGDLS, CDR2 YYNGEE. The CDR3 bases are TGTGCCAGCAGCGGCGGGTCGCCAGGCACCTACAATGAGCAGTTCTTC. This gives the protein CASSGGSPGTYNEQFF. The full variable domain, completed using reference TRBV9 and TRBJ2-1, is DSGVTQTPKHLITATGQRVTLRCSPRSGDLSVYWYQQSLDQGLQFLIQYYNGEERAKGNILERFSAQQFPDLHSELNLSSLELGDSALYFCASSGGSPGTYNEQFFGPGTRLTVL.

The V gene is TRBV12-3 or TRBV12-4, the J gene TRBJ2-1, with a weak D call TRBD2 (5 bases). Trimming pared 7 bases from V and 4 bases from J, leaving 14 bases between. The CDR3 extends over 14 amino acids. CDR3 DNA: TGTGCCAGCACCGGACTGGCAATGTACAATGAGCAGTTCTTC. Translated: CASTGLAMYNEQFF.

This chain links TRBV20-1 with TRBJ2-1, with 12 bases that match TRBD2. V trimming: 0 bases; J trimming: 6 bases; junction bases outside the gene matches: 3. Looked up from germline, CDR1 is DFQATT and CDR2 is SNEGSKA (reference sequence). The CDR3 runs to 15 residues. CDR3: CSARDSTSGSNEQFF. The CDR3 coding sequence is TGCAGTGCTAGAGATTCGACTAGCGGGAGCAATGAGCAGTTCTTC.

This chain uses TRBV4-1 with TRBJ2-3; 8 bases map to TRBD2. The V gene end was trimmed by 2 bases and the J gene end by 3 bases; junction bases not matched to a gene: 7. The CDR3 loop spans 16 amino acids. The germline V gene encodes CDR1 MGHRA and CDR2 YSYEKL. Here the CDR3 DNA reads TGCGCCAGCAGCCAATTCACTAGCGGCCAAACAGATACGCAGTATTTT. It encodes CASSQFTSGQTDTQYF.

The J gene is TRBJ1-1, the V gene TRBV7-2, with 8 bases identical to TRBD1. CDR1 and CDR2 (germline): SGHTA, FQGNSA. This CDR3 region has 19 residues. Unmatched junction bases numbered 15, after V lost 3 bases and J lost 0 bases. As DNA, the CDR3 is TGTGCCAGCAGCTTTTCTAGGACAGGGCGGTGGTCCATGAACACTGAAGCTTTCTTT. Translating gives CASSFSRTGRWSMNTEAFF.

The chain recombines TRBV6-5 with TRBJ2-1; no reliable D call. Germline V lookup: CDR1 MNHEY, CDR2 SVGAGI. V lost 6 bases to trimming and J lost 9 bases, with 9 bases between them. There are 11 residues in the CDR3. The CDR3 spells CASRRVGEQFF. The DNA of the CDR3 is TGTGCCAGCAGGAGAGTAGGTGAGCAGTTCTTC.

J is TRBJ1-6 and V is TRBV25-1; D remains ambiguous. The CDR3 has 13 residues. Trimming left V 6 bases short and J 10 bases short, with 13 bases between. Germline V CDR1 and CDR2: MGHDK, SYGVNS. CDR3 bases: TGTGCCAGCAGCGCGATTCAATGGTCACCCCTCCACTTT. This codes for CASSAIQWSPLHF.

As regards this clonotype: With a much larger clone just one base away, this may be a read error. The chain recombines TRBV12-3 or TRBV12-4 with TRBJ1-2, with 8 bases identical to TRBD1. CDR3 size: 15 residues. Here the CDR3 DNA reads TGTGGCAGCAGTTTTGGAGGACAGGGCGCCTATGGCTACACCTTC. It encodes CGSSFGGQGAYGYTF.

This clonotype was observed a handful of times. This chain connects TRBV7-7 to TRBJ2-1; 9 bases are shared with TRBD2. The CDR3 loop spans 14 amino acids. Unmatched junction bases numbered 6, after V lost 3 bases and J lost 9 bases. The germline CDR1 and CDR2 sequences are SSHAT and FNYEAQ (reference sequence). The chain's CDR3 is CASSLASGMAEQFF. As DNA, the CDR3 is TGTGCCAGCAGCTTGGCTAGCGGGATGGCTGAGCAGTTCTTC.

Many counts were recorded for this clonotype. The rearrangement links TRBV6-1 to TRBJ1-6; TRBD1 matches 10 bases. Germline lookup yields CDR1 MNHNS and CDR2 SASEGT. The CDR3 totals 18 residues. J lost 6 bases, V lost 8 bases, and 16 bases had no gene match. The CDR3 loop is CASGESWGQGSGNSPLHF. The DNA for the CDR3 is TGTGCCAGCGGAGAGAGCTGGGGACAGGGGTCCGGTAATTCACCCCTCCACTTT.